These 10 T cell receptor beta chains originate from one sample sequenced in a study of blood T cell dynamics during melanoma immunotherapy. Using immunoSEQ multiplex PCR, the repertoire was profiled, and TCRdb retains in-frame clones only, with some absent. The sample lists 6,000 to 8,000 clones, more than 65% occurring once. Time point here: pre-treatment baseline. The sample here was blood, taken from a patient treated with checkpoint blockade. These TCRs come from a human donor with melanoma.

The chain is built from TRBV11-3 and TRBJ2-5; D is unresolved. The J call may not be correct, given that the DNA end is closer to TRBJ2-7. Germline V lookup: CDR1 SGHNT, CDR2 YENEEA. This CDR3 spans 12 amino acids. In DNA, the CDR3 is TGTGCCAGCAGCTCCGAGAATTACGAGCAGTACTTC. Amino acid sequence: CASSSENYEQYF.

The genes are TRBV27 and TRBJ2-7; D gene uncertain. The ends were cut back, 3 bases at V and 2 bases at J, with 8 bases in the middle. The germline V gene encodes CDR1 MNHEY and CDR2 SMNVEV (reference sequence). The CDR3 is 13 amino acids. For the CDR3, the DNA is TGTGCCAGCAGTTTGAGTCAAACCTACGAGCAGTACTTC. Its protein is CASSLSQTYEQYF.

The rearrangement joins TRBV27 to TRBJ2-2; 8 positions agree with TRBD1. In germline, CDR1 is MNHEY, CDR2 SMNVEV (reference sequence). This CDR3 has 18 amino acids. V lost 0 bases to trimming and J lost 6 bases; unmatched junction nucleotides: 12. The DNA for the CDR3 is TGTGCCAGCAGTTTATCGGGTTTTGGGCAGGGGGCCCCCGGGGAGCTGTTTTTT. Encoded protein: CASSLSGFGQGAPGELFF.

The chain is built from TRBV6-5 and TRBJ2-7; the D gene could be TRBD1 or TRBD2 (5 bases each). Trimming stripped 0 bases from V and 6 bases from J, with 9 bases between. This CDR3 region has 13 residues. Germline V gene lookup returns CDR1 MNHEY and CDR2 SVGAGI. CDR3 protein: CASSYSGETEQYF. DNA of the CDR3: TGTGCCAGCAGTTACTCGGGGGAGACCGAGCAGTACTTC.

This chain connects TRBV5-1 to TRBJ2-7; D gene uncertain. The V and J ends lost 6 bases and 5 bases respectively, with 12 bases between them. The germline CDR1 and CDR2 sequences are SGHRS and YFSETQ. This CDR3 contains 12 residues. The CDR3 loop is CASTIPGDEQYF. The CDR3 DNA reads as TGCGCCAGCACGATCCCGGGCGACGAGCAGTACTTC. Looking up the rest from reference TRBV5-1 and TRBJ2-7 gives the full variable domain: KAGVTQTPRYLIKTRGQQVTLSCSPISGHRSVSWYQQTPGQGLQFLFEYFSETQRNKGNFPGRFSGRQFSNSRSEMNVSTLELGDSALYLCASTIPGDEQYFGPGTRLTVT.

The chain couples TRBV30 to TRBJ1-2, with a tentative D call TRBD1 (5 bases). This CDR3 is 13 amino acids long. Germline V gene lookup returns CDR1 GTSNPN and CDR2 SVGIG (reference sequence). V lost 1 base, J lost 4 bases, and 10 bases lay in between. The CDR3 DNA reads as TGTGCCTGGAGTGAATCAGGGCTCTATGGCTACACCTTC. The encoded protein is CAWSESGLYGYTF.

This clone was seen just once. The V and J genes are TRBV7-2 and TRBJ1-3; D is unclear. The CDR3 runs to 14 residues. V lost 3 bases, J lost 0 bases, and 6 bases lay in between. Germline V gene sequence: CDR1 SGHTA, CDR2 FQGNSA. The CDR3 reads CASSLGSSGNTIYF. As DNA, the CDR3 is TGTGCCAGCAGCTTGGGAAGCTCTGGAAACACCATATATTTT.

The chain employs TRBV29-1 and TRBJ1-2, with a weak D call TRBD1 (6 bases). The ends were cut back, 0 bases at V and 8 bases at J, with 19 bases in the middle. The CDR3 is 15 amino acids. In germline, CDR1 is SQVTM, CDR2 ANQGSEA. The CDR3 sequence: CSVEEFGRGMGGYTF. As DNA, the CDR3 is TGCAGCGTTGAAGAATTCGGCAGGGGAATGGGAGGCTACACCTTC.

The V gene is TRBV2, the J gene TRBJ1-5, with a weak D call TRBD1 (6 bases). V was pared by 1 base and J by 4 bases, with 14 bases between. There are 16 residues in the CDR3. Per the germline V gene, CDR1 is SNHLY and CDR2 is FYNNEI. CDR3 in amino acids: CASSEEDSYYNQPQHF. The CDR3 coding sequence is TGTGCCAGCAGTGAAGAGGACAGCTACTATAATCAGCCCCAGCATTTT. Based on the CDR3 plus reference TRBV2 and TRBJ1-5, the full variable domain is EPEVTQTPSHQVTQMGQEVILRCVPISNHLYFYWYRQILGQKVEFLVSFYNNEISEKSEIFDDQFSVERPDGSNFTLKIRSTKLEDSAMYFCASSEEDSYYNQPQHFGDGTRLSIL.

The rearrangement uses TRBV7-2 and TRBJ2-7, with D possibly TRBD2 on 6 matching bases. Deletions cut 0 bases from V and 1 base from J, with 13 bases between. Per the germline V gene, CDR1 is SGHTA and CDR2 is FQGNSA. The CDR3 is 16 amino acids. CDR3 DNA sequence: TGTGCCAGCAGCTTAGCGGCGGACGGGAGTTCCTACGAGCAGTACTTC. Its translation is CASSLAADGSSYEQYF. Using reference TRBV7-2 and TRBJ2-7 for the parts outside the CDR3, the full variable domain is GAGVSQSPSNKVTEKGKDVELRCDPISGHTALYWYRQSLGQGLEFLIYFQGNSAPDKSGLPSDRFSAERTGGSVSTLTIQRTQQEDSAVYLCASSLAADGSSYEQYFGPGTRLTVT.